The entry that follows covers one T cell receptor (beta chain) sequence. Its antigen remains unidentified. The sample comes from a study of CXCR3-negative and CXCR3-positive naive CD8 T cells. Whole-study results and caveats: The study found more hydrophobic TRB CDR3s in CXCR3-positive naive cells than in CXCR3-negative naive cells.

Libraries of TRB cDNA were made by 5' RACE and carried UMIs. TCRdb reprocessed the 5' RACE reads, with one entry per CDR3 protein and no DNA. Seen in this sample are 130,000 to 150,000 distinct CDR3 sequences; the ten most common clones hold 0.25% to 0.3%. This CDR3 region has 14 residues. Germline V CDR1 and CDR2: LGHNA, YSLEER. Sequencing input: naive CXCR3+ CD8+ T cells from blood. Specified subset: CD45RO-CCR7+CD27+CD95- naive CD8+ T cells expressing CXCR3 (TNR3+). The chain is built from TRBV4-3 and TRBJ1-1. This clonotype was obtained from a human donor in good health. Some clones in this sample may be carry-over from other donors' samples. The CDR3 reads CASSQGPMNTEAFF.